These T cell receptor beta chains were read from a single sample in a study of shared clonotypes between healthy human individuals. The assay was immunoSEQ multiplex PCR, and TCRdb's table has in-frame clones only and misses some. Found here are approximately 1.1 million clones, around 82% of them singletons; the top ten hold 0.5% to 0.6%. The sample was memory CD4+ T cells from PBMCs. The origin of the receptors is a man aged 18 to 29 in good health. Some clones in this sample may be carry-over from other donors' samples. Each CDR3 is given with its conserved first and last residue. The order of the fields is clone size, J gene, V gene, D gene, CDR3 protein, CDR3 DNA. The D gene is left open where the match is weak. Rows may omit the clone size; those that give it use once, few, many or a size class.

>NA|TRBJ2-5|TRBV28|NA
CASSPNLGAQETQYF
TGTGCCAGCAGTCCCAACCTGGGGGCCCAAGAGACCCAGTACTTC
>NA|TRBJ1-4|TRBV27|TRBD1
CASSSPGAGGEKLFF
TGTGCCAGCAGTTCCCCGGGGGCAGGGGGAGAAAAACTGTTTTTT
>NA|TRBJ2-7|TRBV28|NA
CASSFGTFSYEQYF
TGTGCCAGCAGTTTCGGGACATTTTCCTACGAGCAGTACTTC
>NA|TRBJ2-7|TRBV13|TRBD2
CASSHIAGGYEQYF
TGTGCCAGCAGCCATATAGCGGGGGGGTACGAGCAGTACTTC
>NA|TRBJ1-1|TRBV5-1|NA
CASSLVGHTVGTEAFF
TGCGCCAGCAGCTTGGTCGGGCACACGGTGGGCACTGAAGCTTTCTTT
>NA|TRBJ2-5|TRBV14|NA
CASSQDRMGTQYF
TGTGCCAGCAGCCAAGATCGGATGGGGACCCAGTACTTC
>NA|TRBJ1-3|TRBV9|NA
CASSVGANSRSGNTIYF
TGTGCCAGCAGCGTAGGGGCCAACAGCCGCTCTGGAAACACCATATATTTT
>NA|TRBJ2-7|TRBV7-9|NA
CASRPGGSSYEQYF
TGTGCCAGCAGGCCCGGTGGGAGCTCCTACGAGCAGTACTTC
>once|TRBJ1-1|TRBV5-1|NA
CASSFFSGMNTEAFF
TGCGCCAGCAGCTTCTTCTCAGGCATGAACACTGAAGCTTTCTTT
>NA|TRBJ1-3|TRBV28|NA
CASSFTGGNTIYF
TGTGCCAGCAGTTTTACCGGGGGAAACACCATATATTTT
>NA|TRBJ1-3|TRBV5-1|TRBD1
CASSLGTGEVGNTIYF
TGCGCCAGCAGCTTGGGGACAGGGGAAGTCGGAAACACCATATATTTT
>NA|TRBJ1-2|TRBV5-1|NA
CASSFLGSYGYTF
TGCGCCAGCAGCTTTCTAGGGAGCTATGGCTACACCTTC
>NA|TRBJ1-1|TRBV27|NA
CASSRLGVRNTEAFF
TGTGCCAGCAGTCGACTGGGAGTAAGAAACACTGAAGCTTTCTTT
>NA|TRBJ2-1|TRBV11-1|TRBD1
CASSSRQGLEQFF
TGTGCCAGCAGCTCGAGACAGGGTCTTGAGCAGTTCTTC
>NA|TRBJ1-3|TRBV28|NA
CASSLPGSGNTIYF
TGTGCCAGCAGTTTGCCGGGTTCTGGAAACACCATATATTTT
>few|TRBJ2-1|TRBV5-1|NA
CASSRDGSYNEQFF
TGCGCCAGCAGCCGGGACGGCTCCTACAATGAGCAGTTCTTC
>NA|TRBJ2-5|TRBV28|TRBD1
CASSLQQGVETQYF
TGTGCCAGCAGTTTACAACAGGGGGTGGAGACCCAGTACTTC
>NA|TRBJ1-1|TRBV5-1|TRBD1
CASSLGTGGRGTEAFF
TGCGCCAGCAGCTTGGGAACAGGGGGACGTGGCACTGAAGCTTTCTTT
>NA|TRBJ2-7|TRBV7-2|TRBD1
CASSPAGQVLLYEQYF
TGTGCCAGCAGCCCCGCGGGACAGGTCCTCCTCTACGAGCAGTACTTC
>NA|TRBJ2-1|TRBV7-2|TRBD2
CASSLGLAAFNEQFF
TGTGCCAGCAGCTTGGGACTAGCGGCCTTCAATGAGCAGTTCTTC
>NA|TRBJ1-1|TRBV7-2|NA
CASSSVRVNTEAFF
TGTGCCAGCAGCTCCGTCAGAGTGAACACTGAAGCTTTCTTT
>few|TRBJ2-7|TRBV27|NA
CAVGTYYEQYF
TGTGCCGTCGGGACTTACTACGAGCAGTACTTC
>NA|TRBJ1-2|TRBV4-3|TRBD1
CASSQVGQGGGYTF
TGCGCCAGCAGCCAAGTCGGACAGGGGGGCGGCTACACCTTC
>NA|TRBJ2-5|TRBV27|TRBD2
CASSLIGLAGDGETQYF
TGTGCCAGCAGTCTCATAGGACTAGCGGGAGACGGGGAGACCCAGTACTTC
>NA|TRBJ1-1|TRBV5-1|NA
CASSPWAGLNTEAFF
TGCGCCAGCAGCCCCTGGGCGGGCTTGAACACTGAAGCTTTCTTT
>NA|TRBJ2-7|TRBV28|TRBD2
CASSFGLAATYEQYF
TGTGCCAGCAGTTTTGGACTAGCGGCTACCTACGAGCAGTACTTC
>NA|TRBJ2-3|TRBV7-9|NA
CASSAMDYTTDTQYF
TGTGCCAGCAGCGCTATGGACTACACCACAGATACGCAGTATTTT
>NA|TRBJ2-5|TRBV28|TRBD1
CASRQNFIKSGQLQETQYF
TGTGCCAGCCGGCAAAACTTTATTAAATCGGGACAGCTCCAAGAGACCCAGTACTTC
>NA|TRBJ2-7|TRBV6-6|TRBD1
CASSYPGQGIYEQYF
TGTGCCAGCAGTTACCCGGGACAGGGGATCTACGAGCAGTACTTC
>NA|TRBJ2-2|TRBV25-1|TRBD2
CASSEWSAGGDTGELFF
TGTGCCAGCAGTGAATGGTCAGCGGGAGGTGACACCGGGGAGCTGTTTTTT
>NA|TRBJ2-7|TRBV27|NA
CASSTTTGYEQYF
TGTGCCAGCAGTACCACGACAGGCTACGAGCAGTACTTC
>NA|TRBJ2-3|TRBV4-1|NA
CASSQGRGGPQGDTQYF
TGCGCCAGCAGCCAGGGTAGGGGGGGGCCGCAGGGAGATACGCAGTATTTT
>few|TRBJ1-2|TRBV6-1|NA
CASRPPGTSIYGYTF
TGTGCCAGCAGACCCCCGGGGACATCTATTTATGGCTACACCTTC
>NA|TRBJ1-5|TRBV6-5|NA
CASRQAGHTHF
TGTGCCAGCAGACAGGCGGGACATACCCATTTT
>NA|TRBJ2-1|TRBV5-6|NA
CASSFMGRDEQFF
TGTGCCAGCAGCTTTATGGGGCGGGATGAGCAGTTCTTC
>NA|TRBJ2-7|TRBV9|NA
CASSAEPSLIYEQYF
TGTGCCAGCAGCGCCGAACCGAGCCTTATCTACGAGCAGTACTTC
>NA|TRBJ1-1|TRBV7-2|TRBD1
CASSLLGTALTWGAFF
TGTGCCAGCAGCTTATTAGGGACAGCTCTCACTTGGGGAGCTTTCTTT
>few|TRBJ1-1|TRBV5-1|NA
CASSLKWKNTEAFF
TGCGCCAGCAGCTTGAAATGGAAAAACACTGAAGCTTTCTTT
>NA|TRBJ2-7|TRBV10-2|NA
CASRAGDRATYEQYF
TGCGCCAGCAGAGCGGGGGACAGGGCCACCTACGAGCAGTACTTC
>few|TRBJ2-7|TRBV4-1|TRBD2
CASSQGTSGTYEQYF
TGCGCCAGCAGCCAAGGGACTAGCGGAACCTACGAGCAGTACTTC
>few|TRBJ2-5|TRBV9|NA
CASGAGSPGQETQYF
TGTGCCAGCGGCGCAGGGTCCCCTGGTCAAGAGACCCAGTACTTC
>NA|TRBJ2-7|TRBV15|NA
CATSRDGGTTSYEQYF
TGTGCCACCAGCAGAGATGGGGGTACCACCTCCTACGAGCAGTACTTC
>NA|TRBJ2-5|TRBV7-2|TRBD2
CASSARLAGGETQYF
TGTGCCAGCAGCGCCCGACTAGCGGGGGGGGAGACCCAGTACTTC